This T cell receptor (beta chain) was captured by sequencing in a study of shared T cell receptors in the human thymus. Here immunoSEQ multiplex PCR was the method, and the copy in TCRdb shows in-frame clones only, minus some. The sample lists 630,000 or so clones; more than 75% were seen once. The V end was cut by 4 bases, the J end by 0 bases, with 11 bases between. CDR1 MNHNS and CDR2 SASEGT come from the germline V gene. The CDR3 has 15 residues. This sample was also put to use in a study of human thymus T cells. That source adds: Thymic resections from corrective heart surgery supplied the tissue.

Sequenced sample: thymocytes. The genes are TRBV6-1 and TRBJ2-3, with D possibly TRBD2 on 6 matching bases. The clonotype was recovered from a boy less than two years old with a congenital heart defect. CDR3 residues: CASSGGGASTDTQYF. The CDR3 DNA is TGTGCCAGCAGTGGCGGCGGGGCTAGCACAGATACGCAGTATTTT.